The clone carrying this T cell receptor (beta chain) was detected a few times. Its antigen is unknown. The source of the sample is a study of blood T cells in healthy people across ages. For the second PCR, which ran for roughly 6 to 12 cycles, a sample-barcoded 5' primer and a J-beta primer mix were used. Each sample yielded at least 3 million CDR3-containing paired-end reads. One entry per CDR3 protein results from TCRdb running MiXCR on the 5' RACE reads. The table includes 1.5 million to 2 million distinct CDR3 sequences, under 30% detected once. The germline V gene has CDR1 KGHSH and CDR2 LQKENI. With V trimmed by 2 bases and J by 6 bases, 4 bases remained unmatched. The CDR3 spans 15 residues. Overall study results and limits: Roughly linear declines in TCR beta diversity per million T cells occurred with age.

The rearrangement joins TRBV18 to TRBJ2-1, with TRBD2 identical over 10 bases. This TCR was recovered from a woman in her 30s in good health. The specimen sequenced was blood. The CDR3 here is CASSPRQREGNEQFF. The CDR3 DNA follows: TGTGCCAGCTCACCAAGACAGCGGGAGGGCAATGAGCAGTTCTTC. Together with reference TRBV18 and TRBJ2-1, the CDR3 gives the full variable domain: NAGVMQNPRHLVRRRGQEARLRCSPMKGHSHVYWYRQLPEEGLKFMVYLQKENIIDESGMPKERFSAEFPKEGPSILRIQQVVRGDSAAYFCASSPRQREGNEQFFGPGTRLTVL.